This entry concerns a single TCR beta chain. The ends lost 6 bases at V and 3 bases at J; junction bases unmatched: 8. The CDR3 is 15 amino acids. Per the germline V gene, CDR1 is MNHEY and CDR2 is SMNVEV (reference sequence). Data came from immunoSEQ multiplex PCR; TCRdb stores just in-frame clones and leaves some out. The table shows just under 250,000 clones, with around 87% occurring only once. This entry comes from a study of Ad26.COV2.S vaccination and SARS-CoV-2 variants. Regarding treatment: around 19 received Ad26.COV2.S at low or high dose, single or two shots; 5 received placebo; per-sample allocation not given. All samples were drawn on day 63, counting from the first vaccine or placebo injection.

The sample in question was peripheral blood, obtained in a trial of Ad26.COV2.S vaccine versus placebo. The TCR was taken from a person aged 18-65 years who received the Ad26.COV2.S COVID-19 vaccine or a placebo. V usage is TRBV27 and J usage is TRBJ2-1; TRBD2 matches 7 bases. The CDR3 DNA sequence: TGTGCCAGCAGCAGAAGCGGGGCGTTCTACAATGAGCAGTTCTTC. As protein: CASSRSGAFYNEQFF.